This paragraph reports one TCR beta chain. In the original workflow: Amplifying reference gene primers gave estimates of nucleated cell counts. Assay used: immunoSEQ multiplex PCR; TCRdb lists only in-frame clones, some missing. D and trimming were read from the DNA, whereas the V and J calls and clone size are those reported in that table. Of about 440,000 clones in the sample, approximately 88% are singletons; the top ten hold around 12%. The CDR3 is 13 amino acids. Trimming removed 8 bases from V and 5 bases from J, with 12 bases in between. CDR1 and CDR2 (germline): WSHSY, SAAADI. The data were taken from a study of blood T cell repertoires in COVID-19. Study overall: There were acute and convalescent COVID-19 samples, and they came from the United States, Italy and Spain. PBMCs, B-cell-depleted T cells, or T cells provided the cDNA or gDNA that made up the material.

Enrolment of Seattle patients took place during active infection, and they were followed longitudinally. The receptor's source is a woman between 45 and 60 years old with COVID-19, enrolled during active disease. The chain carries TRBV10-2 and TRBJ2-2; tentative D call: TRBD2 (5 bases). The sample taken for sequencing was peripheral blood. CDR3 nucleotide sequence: TGCGCCAGCCAATCACGGAGGACCGGGGAGCTGTTTTTT. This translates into CASQSRRTGELFF.